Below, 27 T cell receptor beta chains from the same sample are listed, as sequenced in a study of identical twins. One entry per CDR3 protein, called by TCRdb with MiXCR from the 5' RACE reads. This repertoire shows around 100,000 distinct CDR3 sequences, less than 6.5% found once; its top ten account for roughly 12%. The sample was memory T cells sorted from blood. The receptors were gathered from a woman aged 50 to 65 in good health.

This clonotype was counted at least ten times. CDR3 DNA: TGTGCCACCAGTGACCCGAGCGGGGGGCCGTACAATGAGCAGTTCTTC. This sequence encodes CATSDPSGGPYNEQFF. This chain connects TRBV24-1 to TRBJ2-1, with TRBD2 identical over 9 bases. The CDR3 has 16 residues. Germline-derived CDR1 and CDR2 are KGHDR and SFDVKD. Germline trimming cut 4 bases from V and 4 bases from J; bases unmatched to any gene: 7.

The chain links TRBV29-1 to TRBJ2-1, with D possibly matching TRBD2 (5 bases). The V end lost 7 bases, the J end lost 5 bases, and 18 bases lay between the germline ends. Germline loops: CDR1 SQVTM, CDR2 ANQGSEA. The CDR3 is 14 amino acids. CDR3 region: CSGTPRGPDNEQFF. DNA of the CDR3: TGCAGCGGCACCCCTCGGGGTCCGGACAATGAGCAGTTCTTC.

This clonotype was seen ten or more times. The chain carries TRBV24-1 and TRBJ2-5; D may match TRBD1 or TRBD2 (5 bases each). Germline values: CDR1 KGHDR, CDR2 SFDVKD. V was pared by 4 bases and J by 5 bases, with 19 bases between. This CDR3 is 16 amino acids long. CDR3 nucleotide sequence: TGTGCCACCAGTGACATCGGGACCCTAGATGCCGAGACCCAGTACTTC. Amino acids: CATSDIGTLDAETQYF.

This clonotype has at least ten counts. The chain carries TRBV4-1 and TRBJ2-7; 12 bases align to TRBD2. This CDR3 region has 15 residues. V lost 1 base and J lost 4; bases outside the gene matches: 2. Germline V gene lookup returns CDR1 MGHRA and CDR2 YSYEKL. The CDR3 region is CASSQGLAGVYEQYV. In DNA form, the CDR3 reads TGCGCCAGCAGCCAAGGACTAGCGGGAGTGTACGAGCAGTACGTC.

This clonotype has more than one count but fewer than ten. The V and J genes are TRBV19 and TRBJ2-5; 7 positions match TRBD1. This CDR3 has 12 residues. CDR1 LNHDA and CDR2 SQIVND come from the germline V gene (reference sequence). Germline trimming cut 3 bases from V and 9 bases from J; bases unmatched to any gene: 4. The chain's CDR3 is CASSIHTGAQYF. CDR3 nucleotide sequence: TGTGCCAGTAGTATTCACACAGGGGCCCAGTACTTC.

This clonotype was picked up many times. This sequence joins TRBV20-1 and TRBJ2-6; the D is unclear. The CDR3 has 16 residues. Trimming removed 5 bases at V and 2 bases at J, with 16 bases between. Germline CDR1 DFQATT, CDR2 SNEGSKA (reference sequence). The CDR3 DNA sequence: TGCAGTGCTTCCCGGTCCAAAAGCGCTGGGGCCAACGTCCTGACTTTC. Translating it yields CSASRSKSAGANVLTF.

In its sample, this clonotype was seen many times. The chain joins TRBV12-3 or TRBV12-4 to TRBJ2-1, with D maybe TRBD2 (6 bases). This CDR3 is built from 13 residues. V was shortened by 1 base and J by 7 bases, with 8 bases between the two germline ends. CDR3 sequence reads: CASSLGRVNEQFF. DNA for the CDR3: TGTGCCAGCAGTTTAGGGAGGGTGAATGAGCAGTTCTTC.

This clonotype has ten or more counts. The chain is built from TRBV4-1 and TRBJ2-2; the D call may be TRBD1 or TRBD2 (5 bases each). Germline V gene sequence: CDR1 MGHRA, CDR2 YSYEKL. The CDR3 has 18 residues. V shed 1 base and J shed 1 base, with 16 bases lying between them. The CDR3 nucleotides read TGCGCCAGCAGCCAAGGATTTGGGGGTCGAGGGAACACCGGGGAGCTGTTTTTT. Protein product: CASSQGFGGRGNTGELFF.

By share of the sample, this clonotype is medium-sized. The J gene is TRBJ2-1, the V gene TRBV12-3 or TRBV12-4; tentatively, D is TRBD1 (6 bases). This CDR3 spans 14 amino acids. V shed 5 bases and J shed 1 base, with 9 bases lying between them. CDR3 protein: CASSKGQSYNEQFF. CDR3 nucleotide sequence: TGTGCCAGCAGTAAGGGACAATCCTACAATGAGCAGTTCTTC.

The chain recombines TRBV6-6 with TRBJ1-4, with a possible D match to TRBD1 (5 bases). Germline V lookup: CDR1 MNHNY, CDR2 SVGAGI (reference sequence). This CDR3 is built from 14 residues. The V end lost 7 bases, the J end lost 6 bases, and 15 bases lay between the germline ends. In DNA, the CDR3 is TGTGCCAGCACCCCCGGGACTTCAGATGAAAAACTGTTTTTT. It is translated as CASTPGTSDEKLFF.

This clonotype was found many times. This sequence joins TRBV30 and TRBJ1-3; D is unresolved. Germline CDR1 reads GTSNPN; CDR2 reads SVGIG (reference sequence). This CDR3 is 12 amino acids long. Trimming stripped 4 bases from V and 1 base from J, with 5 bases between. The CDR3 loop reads CAWKKSGNTIYF. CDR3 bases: TGTGCCTGGAAGAAATCTGGAAACACCATATATTTT.

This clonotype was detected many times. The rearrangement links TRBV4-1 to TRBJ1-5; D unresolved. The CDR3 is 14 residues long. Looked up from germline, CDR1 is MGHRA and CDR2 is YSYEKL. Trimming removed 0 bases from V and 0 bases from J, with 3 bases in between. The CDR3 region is CASSQEYSNQPQHF. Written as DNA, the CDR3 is TGCGCCAGCAGCCAAGAATATAGCAATCAGCCCCAGCATTTT.

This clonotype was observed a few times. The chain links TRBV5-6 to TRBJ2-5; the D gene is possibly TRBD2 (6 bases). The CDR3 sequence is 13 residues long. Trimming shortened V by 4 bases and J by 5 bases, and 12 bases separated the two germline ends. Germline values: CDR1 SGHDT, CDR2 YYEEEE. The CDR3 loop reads CASSAAGGETQYF. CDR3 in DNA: TGTGCCAGCAGCGCAGCTGGGGGGGAGACCCAGTACTTC.

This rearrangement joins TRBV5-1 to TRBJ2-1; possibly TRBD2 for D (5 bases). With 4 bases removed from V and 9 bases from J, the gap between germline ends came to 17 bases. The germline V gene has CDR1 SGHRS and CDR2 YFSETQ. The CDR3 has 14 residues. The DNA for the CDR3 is TGCGCCAGCAGCCCTGGGGATACTAGAGGTGAGCAGTTCTTC. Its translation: CASSPGDTRGEQFF.

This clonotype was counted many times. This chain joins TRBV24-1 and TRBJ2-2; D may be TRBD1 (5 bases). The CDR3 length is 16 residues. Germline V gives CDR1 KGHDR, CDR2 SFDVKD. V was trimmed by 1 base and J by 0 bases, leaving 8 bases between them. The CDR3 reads CATSDLAGPNTGELFF. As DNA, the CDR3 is TGTGCCACCAGTGATTTAGCAGGGCCGAACACCGGGGAGCTGTTTTTT.

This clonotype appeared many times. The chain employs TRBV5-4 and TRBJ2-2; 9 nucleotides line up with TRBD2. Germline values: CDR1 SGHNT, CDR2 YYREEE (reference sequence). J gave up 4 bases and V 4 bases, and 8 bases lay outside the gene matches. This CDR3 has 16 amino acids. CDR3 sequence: CASSHPSGTTTGELFF. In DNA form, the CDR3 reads TGTGCCAGCAGCCATCCTAGCGGGACTACCACCGGGGAGCTGTTTTTT.

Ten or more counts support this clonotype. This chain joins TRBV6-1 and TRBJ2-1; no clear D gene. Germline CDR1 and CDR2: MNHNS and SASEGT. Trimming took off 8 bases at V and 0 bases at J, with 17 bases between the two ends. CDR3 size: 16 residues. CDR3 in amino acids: CASLSLQRSSYNEQFF. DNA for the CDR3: TGTGCCAGCCTTTCCCTTCAACGGAGCTCCTACAATGAGCAGTTCTTC.

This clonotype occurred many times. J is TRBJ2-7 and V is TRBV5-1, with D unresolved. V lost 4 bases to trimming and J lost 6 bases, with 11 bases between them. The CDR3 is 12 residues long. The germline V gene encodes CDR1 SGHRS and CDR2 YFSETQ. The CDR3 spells CASSPGDSEQYF. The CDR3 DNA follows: TGCGCCAGCAGCCCCGGAGACTCCGAGCAGTACTTC.

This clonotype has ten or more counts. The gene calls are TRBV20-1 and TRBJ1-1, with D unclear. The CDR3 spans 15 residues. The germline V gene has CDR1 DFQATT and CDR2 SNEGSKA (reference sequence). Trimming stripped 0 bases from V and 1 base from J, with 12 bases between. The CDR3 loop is CSARDRVGRNTEAFF. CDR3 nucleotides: TGCAGTGCTAGAGATCGGGTGGGAAGGAACACTGAAGCTTTCTTT.

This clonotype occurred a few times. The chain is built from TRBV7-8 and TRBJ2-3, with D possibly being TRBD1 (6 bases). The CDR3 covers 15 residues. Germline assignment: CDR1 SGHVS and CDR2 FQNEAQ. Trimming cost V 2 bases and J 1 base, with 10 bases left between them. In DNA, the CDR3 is TGTGCCAGCAGCTTATCGGCAGGGGGCACAGATACGCAGTATTTT. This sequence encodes CASSLSAGGTDTQYF.

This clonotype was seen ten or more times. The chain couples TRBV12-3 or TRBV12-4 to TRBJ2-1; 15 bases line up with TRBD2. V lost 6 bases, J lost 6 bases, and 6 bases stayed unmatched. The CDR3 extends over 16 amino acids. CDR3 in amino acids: CASRGSGLAGGNEQFF. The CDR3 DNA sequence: TGTGCCAGCAGGGGATCGGGACTAGCGGGGGGCAATGAGCAGTTCTTC.

CDR3: CASSPGTGTSADTQYF. The DNA for the CDR3 is TGTGCCAGCAGCCCAGGAACCGGGACTAGCGCAGATACGCAGTATTTT. J is TRBJ2-3 and V is TRBV6-5; TRBD2 agrees at 10 bases. From germline, CDR1 is MNHEY and CDR2 SVGAGI. This CDR3 spans 16 amino acids. V gave up 6 bases and J gave up 4 bases; unmatched junction bases: 10.

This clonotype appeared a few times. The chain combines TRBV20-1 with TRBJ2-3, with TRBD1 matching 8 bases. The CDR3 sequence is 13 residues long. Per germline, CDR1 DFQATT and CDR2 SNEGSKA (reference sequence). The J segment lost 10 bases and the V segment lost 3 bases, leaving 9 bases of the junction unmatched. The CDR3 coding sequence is TGCAGTGCTAGTCGGGGAGACAGGGGTTCGCAGTATTTT. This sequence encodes CSASRGDRGSQYF.

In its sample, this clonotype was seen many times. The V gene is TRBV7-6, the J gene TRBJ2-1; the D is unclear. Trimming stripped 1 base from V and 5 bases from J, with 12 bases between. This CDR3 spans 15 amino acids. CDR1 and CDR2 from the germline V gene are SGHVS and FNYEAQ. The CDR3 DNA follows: TGTGCCAGCAGCTTAGGGGTTCTAGGGAACAATGAGCAGTTCTTC. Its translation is CASSLGVLGNNEQFF.

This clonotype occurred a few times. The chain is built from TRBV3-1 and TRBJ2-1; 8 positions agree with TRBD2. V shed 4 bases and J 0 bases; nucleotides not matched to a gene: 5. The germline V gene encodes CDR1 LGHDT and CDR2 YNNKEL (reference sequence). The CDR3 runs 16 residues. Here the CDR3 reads CASSPLAGSSYNEQFF. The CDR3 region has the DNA TGTGCCAGCAGCCCCTTAGCGGGGAGCTCCTACAATGAGCAGTTCTTC.

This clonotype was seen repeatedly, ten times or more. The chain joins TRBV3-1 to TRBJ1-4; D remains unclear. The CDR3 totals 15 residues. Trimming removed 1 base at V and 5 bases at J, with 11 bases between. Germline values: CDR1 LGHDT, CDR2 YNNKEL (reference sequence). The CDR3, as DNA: TGTGCCAGCAGCCAAGTCCACGCTCCGAATGAAAAACTGTTTTTT. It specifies CASSQVHAPNEKLFF. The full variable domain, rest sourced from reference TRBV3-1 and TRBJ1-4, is DTAVSQTPKYLVTQMGNDKSIKCEQNLGHDTMYWYKQDSKKFLKIMFSYNNKELIINETVPNRFSPKSPDKAHLNLHINSLELGDSAVYFCASSQVHAPNEKLFFGSGTQLSVL.

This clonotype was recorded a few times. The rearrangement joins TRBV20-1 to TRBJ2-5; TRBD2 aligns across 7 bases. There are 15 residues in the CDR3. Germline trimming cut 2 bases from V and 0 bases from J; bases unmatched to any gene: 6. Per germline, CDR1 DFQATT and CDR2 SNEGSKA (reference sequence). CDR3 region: CSARRRGGYQETQYF. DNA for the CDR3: TGCAGTGCTAGACGCCGGGGAGGGTACCAAGAGACCCAGTACTTC.